This T cell receptor (beta chain) was documented in a study of T cell responses to AZD1222 COVID-19 vaccine. General study results and limits: Unmutated variant regions are reportedly targeted by nearly half of spike-specific TCRs. In all cases, repertoires were sampled only after the peak T cell response.

TCRdb's copy holds only in-frame clones and misses some; the assay was immunoSEQ multiplex PCR. This repertoire shows 150,000 or so clones, 90% to 95% found once; its top ten account for 1% to 1.5%. Germline V gives CDR1 SGHAT, CDR2 FQNNGV. The CDR3 contains 15 residues. V dropped 3 bases and J dropped 0 bases, with 10 bases sitting between them. Researchers grouped second doses given at about 4 or about 12 weeks into one pool. A word on this clone: Antigen: not known.

Sequences were derived from peripheral blood, sampled 28 days after the second AZD1222 dose. This TCR was recovered from an adult who received the AZD1222 COVID-19 vaccine. The V and J genes are TRBV11-2 and TRBJ2-3; D perhaps matches TRBD2 (5 bases). For the CDR3, the DNA is TGTGCCAGCAGCTTCCTAGCTACTAGCACAGATACGCAGTATTTT. This codes for CASSFLATSTDTQYF.